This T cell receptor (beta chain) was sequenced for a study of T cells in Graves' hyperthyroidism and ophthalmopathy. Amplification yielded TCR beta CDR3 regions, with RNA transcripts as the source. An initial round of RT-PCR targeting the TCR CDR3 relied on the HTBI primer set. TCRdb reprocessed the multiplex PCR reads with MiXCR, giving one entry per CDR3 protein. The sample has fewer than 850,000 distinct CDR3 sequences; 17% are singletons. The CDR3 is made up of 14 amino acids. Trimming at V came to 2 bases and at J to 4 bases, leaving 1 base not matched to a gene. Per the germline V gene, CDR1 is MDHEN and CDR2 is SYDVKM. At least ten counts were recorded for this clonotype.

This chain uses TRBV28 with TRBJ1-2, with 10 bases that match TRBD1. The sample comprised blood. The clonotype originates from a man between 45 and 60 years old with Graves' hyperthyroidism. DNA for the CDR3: TGTGCCAGCAGTTTAGGGACAGGGGCCTATGGCTACACCTTC. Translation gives CASSLGTGAYGYTF.